These 29 T cell receptor beta chains originate from one sample sequenced in a study of blood T cell repertoires in COVID-19. The method was immunoSEQ multiplex PCR; TCRdb's version includes in-frame clones alone and lacks a portion of them. The table records 65,000 to 90,000 clones, roughly 84% of them present only once. The material sequenced was peripheral blood. The receptor set was obtained from a woman under 30 with acute or convalescent COVID-19.

The J gene is TRBJ2-7, the V gene TRBV5-1, with D perhaps TRBD2 (6 bases). V dropped 0 bases and J dropped 2 bases, with 12 bases sitting between them. This CDR3 has 15 amino acids. Germline CDR1 SGHRS, CDR2 YFSETQ. For the CDR3, the DNA is TGCGCCAGCAGCTTGGTTGGAGGGAACACCTACGAGCAGTACTTC. Translating it yields CASSLVGGNTYEQYF.

The V call is TRBV10-3, the J call TRBJ2-7, with 10 bases matching TRBD2. The germline V gene has CDR1 ENHRY and CDR2 SYGVKD. Unmatched junction bases numbered 6, after V lost 6 bases and J lost 1 base. The CDR3 is made up of 15 amino acids. CDR3 amino acids: CAIRTTSGASYEQYF. The CDR3 DNA follows: TGTGCCATCAGAACAACTAGCGGGGCATCCTACGAGCAGTACTTC.

This chain connects TRBV5-4 to TRBJ1-2; 7 nucleotides align to TRBD1. The ends lost 4 bases at V and 4 bases at J; junction bases unmatched: 10. This CDR3 has 15 residues. CDR1 is SGHNT and CDR2 is YYREEE in the germline V gene (reference sequence). The CDR3 DNA reads as TGTGCCAGCAGCATAAGGGACAGCCGCAGCTATGGCTACACCTTC. Translating gives CASSIRDSRSYGYTF.

The rearrangement links TRBV7-8 to TRBJ2-7; 8 nucleotides match TRBD1. V lost 1 base, J lost 6 bases, and 11 bases stayed unmatched. Looked up from germline, CDR1 is SGHVS and CDR2 is FQNEAQ. The CDR3 has 16 amino acids. CDR3 bases: TGTGCCAGCAGCTTAGGGGGAGTTGGACAGGGTGGCGAGCAGTACTTC. It translates to CASSLGGVGQGGEQYF.

The gene calls are TRBV7-2 and TRBJ1-4, with 7 positions matching TRBD1. Losses at the gene ends were 0 bases for V and 5 bases for J; bases not matched to a gene: 0. Germline-derived CDR1 and CDR2 are SGHTA and FQGNSA. The CDR3 extends over 14 amino acids. The CDR3 spells CASSLAGQNEKLFF. The CDR3 DNA is TGTGCCAGCAGCTTAGCGGGACAGAATGAAAAACTGTTTTTT.

This chain connects TRBV9 to TRBJ2-3, with 7 bases matching TRBD2. There are 15 residues in the CDR3. Germline CDR1 SGDLS, CDR2 YYNGEE. V gave up 4 bases and J gave up 3 bases; unmatched junction bases: 8. In DNA form, the CDR3 reads TGTGCCAGCAGCCCGACTAGCTGGGTTACAGATACGCAGTATTTT. Translating it yields CASSPTSWVTDTQYF.

This chain links TRBV18 with TRBJ2-1; 8 bases fit TRBD2. The germline gives CDR1 KGHSH, CDR2 LQKENI. This CDR3 has 15 residues. The junction had 13 bases not matched to a gene; V was cut back by 6 bases and J by 9 bases. CDR3 region: CASSLGAGVSGEQFF. CDR3 in DNA: TGTGCCAGCTCCTTAGGAGCGGGGGTGTCTGGTGAGCAGTTCTTC.

The chain uses TRBV25-1 and TRBJ2-3; 10 bases are a match to TRBD2. This CDR3 comprises 15 residues. The germline V gene encodes CDR1 MGHDK and CDR2 SYGVNS. V trimming: 5 bases; J trimming: 0 bases; junction bases outside the gene matches: 2. The DNA for the CDR3 is TGTGCCAGCAGTTTTAGCGGGGGGAGCACAGATACGCAGTATTTT. It is translated as CASSFSGGSTDTQYF.

The V and J genes are TRBV30 and TRBJ2-5; 13 bases map to TRBD2. V lost 1 base, J lost 5 bases, and 10 bases stayed unmatched. CDR1 and CDR2 from the germline V gene are GTSNPN and SVGIG (reference sequence). There are 17 residues in the CDR3. The CDR3 DNA follows: TGTGCCTGGAGTGGACTAGCGGGGGGCCTCCCCTTGGAGACCCAGTACTTC. Protein: CAWSGLAGGLPLETQYF. Full variable domain (outside the CDR3, taken from reference TRBV30 and TRBJ2-5): SQTIHQWPATLVQPVGSPLSLECTVEGTSNPNLYWYRQAAGRGLQLLFYSVGIGQISSEVPQNLSASRPQDRQFILSSKKLLLSDSGFYLCAWSGLAGGLPLETQYFGPGTRLLVL.

The genes are TRBV28 and TRBJ1-5; tentative D call: TRBD1 (6 bases). The V end lost 5 bases, the J end lost 11 bases, and 16 bases lay between the germline ends. The CDR3 covers 13 residues. Germline V gene data show CDR1 as MDHEN and CDR2 as SYDVKM. The CDR3 reads CASSDRGARAQHF. DNA of the CDR3: TGTGCCAGCAGTGACCGGGGGGCCAGAGCCCAGCATTTT.

The V and J genes are TRBV5-3 and TRBJ2-4; 7 nucleotides agree with TRBD1. TRBV5-3 is flagged as an ORF with uncertain function. The ends lost 4 bases at V and 4 bases at J; junction bases unmatched: 20. The CDR3 is 19 residues long. The CDR3 DNA follows: TGTGCCAGAAGCCGGGTCCGGGACAGCGAACTGATACTGAAAAACATTCAGTACTTC. Amino acids: CARSRVRDSELILKNIQYF.

In this sample, this clone turned up once. The V and J genes are TRBV29-1 and TRBJ2-3; D possibly corresponds to TRBD2 (5 bases). Trimming removed 7 bases from V and 2 bases from J, with 13 bases in between. Germline V gene data show CDR1 as SQVTM and CDR2 as ANQGSEA. The CDR3 runs to 13 residues. In nucleotides, the CDR3 is TGCAGCGGTGGGGAGAGGGACACAGATACGCAGTATTTT. It is translated as CSGGERDTDTQYF.

This chain links TRBV5-1 with TRBJ2-1, with D possibly being TRBD2 (5 bases). The germline V gene encodes CDR1 SGHRS and CDR2 YFSETQ. The CDR3 is made up of 12 amino acids. Trimming cost V 1 base and J 9 bases, with 8 bases left between them. The DNA of the CDR3 is TGCGCCAGCAGCTTGTTCGCGGGTGAGCAGTTCTTC. Translation: CASSLFAGEQFF.

The V call is TRBV6-2 or TRBV6-3, the J call TRBJ2-1, with 12 positions matching TRBD2. The CDR3 consists of 17 residues. V gave up 5 bases and J gave up 2 bases; unmatched junction bases: 7. Per the germline V gene, CDR1 is MNHEY and CDR2 is SVGEGT. DNA for the CDR3: TGTGCCAGCAGTAGACTCCGGACTAGCGGGACCTACAATGAGCAGTTCTTC. This encodes CASSRLRTSGTYNEQFF.

The chain recombines TRBV9 with TRBJ2-2, with D hard to call. Per germline, CDR1 SGDLS and CDR2 YYNGEE. V lost 3 bases and J 1 base, leaving 10 bases between the germline ends. The CDR3 length is 15 residues. The CDR3 coding sequence is TGTGCCAGCAGCGATCAGGATAAGAACACCGGGGAGCTGTTTTTT. This gives the protein CASSDQDKNTGELFF.

The chain couples TRBV7-2 to TRBJ2-1; 7 bases agree with TRBD2. The germline gives CDR1 SGHTA, CDR2 FQGNSA. The ends lost 5 bases at V and 13 bases at J; junction bases unmatched: 14. This CDR3 region has 14 residues. This CDR3 is CASSAVIAGENQFF. Here the CDR3 DNA reads TGTGCCAGCAGCGCAGTGATTGCGGGAGAGAACCAGTTCTTC.

The chain couples TRBV10-3 to TRBJ1-2, with D unresolved. Germline lookup yields CDR1 ENHRY and CDR2 SYGVKD. The CDR3 totals 13 residues. V was shortened by 3 bases and J by 0 bases, with 5 bases between the two germline ends. CDR3 protein: CAISEATNYGYTF. CDR3 coding DNA: TGTGCCATCAGTGAAGCAACTAACTATGGCTACACCTTC.

The chain links TRBV5-6 to TRBJ2-3, with no clear D. The germline gives CDR1 SGHDT, CDR2 YYEEEE. Trimming left V 1 base short and J 4 bases short, with 4 bases between. This CDR3 comprises 12 residues. CDR3 in amino acids: CASSLFADTQYF. The DNA of the CDR3 is TGTGCCAGCAGCTTGTTCGCAGATACGCAGTATTTT.

The rearrangement uses TRBV23-1 and TRBJ1-2; D gene unclear. TRBV23-1 is an open reading frame, and its role is uncertain. This CDR3 is 14 amino acids long. V lost 0 bases and J lost 8, with 13 bases in between. CDR3 amino acids: CASSQSGGTRGYTF. The CDR3, as DNA: TGCGCCAGCAGTCAATCTGGAGGAACTAGGGGCTACACCTTC.

CDR3 DNA sequence: TGTGCCAGCAAGGTCACAGGGGGCCACAATGAGCAGTTCTTC. Amino acids: CASKVTGGHNEQFF. The chain carries TRBV2 and TRBJ2-1; TRBD1 matches 9 bases. V was pared by 7 bases and J by 5 bases, with 6 bases of the junction left unmatched. The CDR3 consists of 14 residues. Germline lookup yields CDR1 SNHLY and CDR2 FYNNEI.

The chain combines TRBV7-2 with TRBJ1-1; unclear D gene. V was pared by 6 bases and J by 0 bases, with 11 bases between. The germline V gene has CDR1 SGHTA and CDR2 FQGNSA. The CDR3 is made up of 14 amino acids. The CDR3 region is CASRYSSMNTEAFF. The CDR3 DNA follows: TGTGCCAGCAGGTACAGCAGCATGAACACTGAAGCTTTCTTT.

The genes are TRBV5-1 and TRBJ2-1; 15 positions agree with TRBD2. The CDR3 totals 20 residues. Germline assignment: CDR1 SGHRS and CDR2 YFSETQ. The trim removed 4 bases at V and 9 bases at J, leaving 20 bases unmatched. In DNA, the CDR3 is TGCGCCAGCAGCGGTGCCGGGACTAGCGGGGGGCTGGATCCGTTTAGTGAGCAGTTCTTC. This encodes CASSGAGTSGGLDPFSEQFF.

This clone was recorded a few times. The rearrangement joins TRBV2 to TRBJ1-2; perhaps TRBD1 as D (5 bases). The CDR3 is 13 amino acids. The V and J ends lost 6 bases and 2 bases respectively, with 10 bases between them. The germline V gene encodes CDR1 SNHLY and CDR2 FYNNEI. The CDR3 nucleotides read TGTGCCAGCAGCGGACAAGTAAACTATGGCTACACCTTC. Encoded protein: CASSGQVNYGYTF.

The chain couples TRBV11-2 to TRBJ2-7, with 9 bases aligning to TRBD2. Germline loops: CDR1 SGHAT, CDR2 FQNNGV. There are 15 residues in the CDR3. V was clipped by 0 bases and J by 4 bases; unmatched bases: 4. This CDR3 is CASSLEREGRYEQYF. CDR3 DNA: TGTGCCAGCAGCTTAGAGCGGGAGGGCCGATACGAGCAGTACTTC.

The rearrangement uses TRBV5-1 and TRBJ2-1; D is possibly TRBD2 (5 bases). Germline values: CDR1 SGHRS, CDR2 YFSETQ. The germline V and J ends were trimmed by 2 bases and 4 bases, with 13 bases remaining between them. The CDR3 extends over 15 amino acids. The CDR3 bases are TGCGCCAGCAGCTTCTCTAGCAGCCAGTACAATGAGCAGTTCTTC. Its protein product is CASSFSSSQYNEQFF.

This sequence joins TRBV24-1 and TRBJ1-2; TRBD1 aligns across 11 bases. J was trimmed by 2 bases and V by 5 bases; bases with no gene match: 3. The CDR3 contains 15 residues. CDR1 KGHDR and CDR2 SFDVKD come from the germline V gene. The DNA for the CDR3 is TGTGCCACCAGTGGCGGACAGGGGGCCAACTATGGCTACACCTTC. Translation gives CATSGGQGANYGYTF.

This chain links TRBV5-1 with TRBJ2-3; D possibly corresponds to TRBD2 (6 bases). Germline values: CDR1 SGHRS, CDR2 YFSETQ. Trimming removed 0 bases at V and 4 bases at J, with 12 bases between. This CDR3 contains 15 residues. Written as DNA, the CDR3 is TGCGCCAGCAGCTTGGAGACTAGTCAGCCAGATACGCAGTATTTT. This sequence encodes CASSLETSQPDTQYF. Full variable domain (missing parts from reference TRBV5-1 and TRBJ2-3): KAGVTQTPRYLIKTRGQQVTLSCSPISGHRSVSWYQQTPGQGLQFLFEYFSETQRNKGNFPGRFSGRQFSNSRSEMNVSTLELGDSALYLCASSLETSQPDTQYFGPGTRLTVL.

Turning to this clone: The germline gene is not matched at one end of the junction; a read error may be the cause. V and J are TRBV28 and TRBJ1-2, with TRBD1 as a possible D gene (6 bases). CDR1 is MDHEN and CDR2 is SYDVKM in the germline V gene. The CDR3 spans 15 residues. The CDR3 protein is CASSLSIPGEENEAF. The CDR3 coding sequence is TGTGCCAGCAGTTTAAGCATCCCAGGGGAAGAAAACGAGGCCTTC.

The V and J genes are TRBV28 and TRBJ1-1; 7 nucleotides agree with TRBD1. The CDR3 runs to 17 residues. Germline assignment: CDR1 MDHEN and CDR2 SYDVKM. The junction had 14 bases not matched to a gene; V was cut back by 6 bases and J by 1 base. This CDR3 is CASSPITQQGWNTEAFF. The CDR3 DNA reads TGTGCCAGCAGCCCCATTACCCAACAGGGGTGGAACACTGAAGCTTTCTTT.